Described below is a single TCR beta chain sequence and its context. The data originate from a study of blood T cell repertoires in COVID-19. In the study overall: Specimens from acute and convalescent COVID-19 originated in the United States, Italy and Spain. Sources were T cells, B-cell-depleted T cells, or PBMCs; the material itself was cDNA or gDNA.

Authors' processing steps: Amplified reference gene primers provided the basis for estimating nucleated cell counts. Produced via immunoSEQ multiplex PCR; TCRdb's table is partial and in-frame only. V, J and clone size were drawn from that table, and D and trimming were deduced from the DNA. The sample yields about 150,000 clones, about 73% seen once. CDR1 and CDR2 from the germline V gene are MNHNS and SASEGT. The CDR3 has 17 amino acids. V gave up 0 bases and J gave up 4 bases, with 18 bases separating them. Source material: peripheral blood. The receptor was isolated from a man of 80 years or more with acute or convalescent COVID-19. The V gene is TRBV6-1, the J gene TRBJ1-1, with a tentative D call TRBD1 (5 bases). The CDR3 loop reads CASSEALTTGRGTEAFF. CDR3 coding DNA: TGTGCCAGCAGTGAAGCGCTTACAACAGGCCGAGGCACTGAAGCTTTCTTT.